This T cell receptor (beta chain) stems from a study of T cell changes during pregnancy in multiple sclerosis. The CDR3 totals 14 residues. Germline CDR1 reads LNHNV; CDR2 reads YYDKDF (reference sequence). V was clipped by 5 bases and J by 11 bases, with 19 bases between them. Only in-frame clones appear in the TCRdb table, and some are missing; sequencing was by immunoSEQ multiplex PCR. This table has 90,000 to 130,000 clones, about 93% appearing once. Sequenced material: peripheral blood, taken in the third trimester of pregnancy. The sequence derives from a female donor with multiple sclerosis, enrolled in a pregnancy study. The chain uses TRBV15 and TRBJ2-1; tentatively, D is TRBD1 (6 bases). CDR3 sequence reads: CATSPTSRDRKQFF. CDR3 bases: TGTGCCACCAGCCCTACCTCACGAGACAGGAAGCAGTTCTTC. The full variable domain, rest sourced from reference TRBV15 and TRBJ2-1, is DAMVIQNPRYQVTQFGKPVTLSCSQTLNHNVMYWYQQKSSQAPKLLFHYYDKDFNNEADTPDNFQSRRPNTSFCFLDIRSPGLGDTAMYLCATSPTSRDRKQFFGPGTRLTVL.